One sample yielded the 11 T cell receptor beta chains listed below, sequenced in a study of T cell responses to AZD1222 COVID-19 vaccine. Here immunoSEQ multiplex PCR was the method, and the copy in TCRdb shows in-frame clones only, minus some. The top ten hold about 3.9% of the sample, which has 150,000 to 200,000 clones, approximately 95% seen once. The sample in question was peripheral blood, obtained on day 0 of AZD1222 vaccination. Receptor source: an adult in good health.

The chain couples TRBV5-1 to TRBJ1-1, with TRBD1 as a possible D gene (5 bases). Trimming removed 2 bases at V and 5 bases at J, with 16 bases between. In germline, CDR1 is SGHRS, CDR2 YFSETQ. The CDR3 is 15 residues long. The chain's CDR3 is CASSFSTGLGTEAFF. DNA of the CDR3: TGCGCCAGCAGCTTTTCCACAGGTCTGGGGACTGAAGCTTTCTTT. Drawing the rest from reference TRBV5-1 and TRBJ1-1, the complete variable domain is KAGVTQTPRYLIKTRGQQVTLSCSPISGHRSVSWYQQTPGQGLQFLFEYFSETQRNKGNFPGRFSGRQFSNSRSEMNVSTLELGDSALYLCASSFSTGLGTEAFFGQGTRLTVV.

Worth noting for this clone: The same CDR3 also results from other DNA sequences found in this sample. This sequence joins TRBV5-1 and TRBJ1-1, with D unresolved. The germline V and J ends were trimmed by 2 bases and 0 bases, with 8 bases remaining between them. Germline V lookup: CDR1 SGHRS, CDR2 YFSETQ. CDR3 length equals 14 residues. CDR3 sequence: CASSLASMNTEAFF. The CDR3 DNA follows: TGCGCCAGCAGCTTAGCATCAATGAACACTGAAGCTTTCTTT.

CDR3 sequence reads: CASSTGLNYGYTF. CDR3 DNA sequence: TGTGCCAGCTCGACAGGACTAAACTATGGCTACACCTTC. V is TRBV6-5 and J is TRBJ1-2; D is possibly TRBD1 (6 bases). CDR3 size: 13 residues. Trimming pared 8 bases from V and 2 bases from J, leaving 12 bases between. Per the germline V gene, CDR1 is MNHEY and CDR2 is SVGAGI.

V usage is TRBV6-5 and J usage is TRBJ1-2, with 8 bases identical to TRBD1. CDR3 length: 15 amino acids. Germline V gene sequence: CDR1 MNHEY, CDR2 SVGAGI. With 10 bases clipped from V and 8 bases from J, the junction kept 18 bases outside the gene matches. The CDR3 protein is CATSTGGRGRQGYTF. CDR3 in DNA: TGTGCCACCTCAACTGGGGGCAGGGGGCGTCAGGGCTACACCTTC.

V is TRBV27 and J is TRBJ2-4; the match to TRBD1 covers 7 bases. The germline CDR1 and CDR2 sequences are MNHEY and SMNVEV (reference sequence). CDR3 length: 12 residues. The V and J ends lost 8 bases and 7 bases, in that order; junction bases with no gene match: 5. CDR3 residues: CASSNRGNIQYF. DNA for the CDR3: TGTGCCAGCTCAAACAGGGGCAACATTCAGTACTTC.

This chain links TRBV29-1 with TRBJ1-4; possibly TRBD1 for D (6 bases). This CDR3 comprises 15 residues. Germline V lookup: CDR1 SQVTM, CDR2 ANQGSEA. V was pared by 0 bases and J by 11 bases, with 19 bases between. CDR3 nucleotides: TGCAGCGTTGAAGATGATAACAGGGATTTTAGTAAACTGTTTTTT. Its protein is CSVEDDNRDFSKLFF.

V usage is TRBV28 and J usage is TRBJ1-1; D is uncertain. Trimming took 6 bases from V and 1 from J, leaving 12 bases between them. The CDR3 extends over 14 amino acids. The germline V gene has CDR1 MDHEN and CDR2 SYDVKM. The CDR3 nucleotides read TGTGCCAGCAGGGTCCCACCTGGGAACACTGAAGCTTTCTTT. It is translated as CASRVPPGNTEAFF.

The rearrangement uses TRBV18 and TRBJ1-2, with TRBD1 matching 7 bases. V was clipped by 1 base and J by 6 bases; unmatched bases: 2. The V gene's germline CDR1 is KGHSH and CDR2 LQKENI. The CDR3 has 13 residues. The CDR3 region has the DNA TGTGCCAGCTCACCACAGACAGGGAATGGCTACACCTTC. It translates to CASSPQTGNGYTF.

The CDR3 here is CASGTYRGNDRGYTF. CDR3 nucleotide sequence: TGTGCCAGCGGGACATACAGGGGGAATGATAGAGGCTACACCTTC. The V call is TRBV27, the J call TRBJ1-2, with 8 bases aligning to TRBD1. J lost 8 bases, V lost 8 bases, and 16 bases had no gene match. From germline, CDR1 is MNHEY and CDR2 SMNVEV (reference sequence). The CDR3 totals 15 residues.

The chain has TRBV5-6 and TRBJ1-5; D is undetermined. In germline, CDR1 is SGHDT, CDR2 YYEEEE. The CDR3 has 15 amino acids. Trimming took off 3 bases at V and 6 bases at J, with 16 bases between the two ends. This CDR3 is CASSSIGRVAQPQHF. DNA for the CDR3: TGTGCCAGCAGCTCTATAGGGCGGGTGGCTCAGCCCCAGCATTTT.

In this sample, this clone turned up once. The rearrangement uses TRBV2 and TRBJ2-7; D is undetermined. The germline gives CDR1 SNHLY, CDR2 FYNNEI. This CDR3 has 10 amino acids. Trimming removed 6 bases at V and 3 bases at J, with 3 bases between. CDR3 sequence (DNA): TGTGCCAGCAGCCTCTACGAGCAGTACTTC. This encodes CASSLYEQYF.